This T cell receptor beta chain appears in the sequencing data of a study of blood T cell repertoires in COVID-19. On the study more broadly: Spain, Italy and the United States supplied samples that represented acute and convalescent COVID-19. In each case, the material was cDNA or gDNA derived from T cells, B-cell-depleted T cells, or PBMCs.

CDR1 is MNHEY, CDR2 SVGAGI, per germline. Trimming cost V 0 bases and J 5 bases, with 13 bases left between them. This CDR3 has 16 residues. TCRdb's copy holds only in-frame clones and misses some; the assay was immunoSEQ multiplex PCR. The table has 150,000 to 200,000 clones, about 80% seen once. The table lists this clone with a few counts. The chain couples TRBV6-5 to TRBJ2-2; weak D call: TRBD2 (5 bases). Sample: peripheral blood. This clonotype was obtained from a human donor with acute or convalescent COVID-19. The donor label of this sample is uncertain. The CDR3 loop is CASSYSPSGRTGELFF. CDR3 DNA sequence: TGTGCCAGCAGTTACTCCCCCAGCGGCAGGACCGGGGAGCTGTTTTTT.